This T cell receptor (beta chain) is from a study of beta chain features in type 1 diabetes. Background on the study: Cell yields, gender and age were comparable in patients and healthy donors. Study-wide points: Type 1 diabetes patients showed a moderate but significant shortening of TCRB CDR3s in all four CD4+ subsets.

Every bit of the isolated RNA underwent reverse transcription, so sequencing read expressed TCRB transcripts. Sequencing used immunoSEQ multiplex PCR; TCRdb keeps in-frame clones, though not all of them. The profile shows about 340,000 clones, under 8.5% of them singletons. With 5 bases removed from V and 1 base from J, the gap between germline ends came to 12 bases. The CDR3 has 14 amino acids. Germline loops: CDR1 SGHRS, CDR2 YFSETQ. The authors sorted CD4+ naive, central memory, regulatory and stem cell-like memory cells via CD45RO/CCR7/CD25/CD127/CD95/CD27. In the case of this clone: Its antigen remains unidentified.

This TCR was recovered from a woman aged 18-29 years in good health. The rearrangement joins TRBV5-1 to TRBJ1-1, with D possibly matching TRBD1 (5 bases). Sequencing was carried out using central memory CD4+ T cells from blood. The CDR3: CASRAGTTNTEAFF. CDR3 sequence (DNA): TGCGCCAGCAGGGCGGGGACTACGAACACTGAAGCTTTCTTT.